What follows are 20 T cell receptor beta chains derived from one specimen sequenced in a study of OX40 agonist ivuxolimab in advanced cancers. Here immunoSEQ multiplex PCR was the method, and the copy in TCRdb shows in-frame clones only, minus some. Of about 110,000 clones in the sample, about 91% were seen once. The material was CD4+ or CD8+ T cells sorted from blood, obtained in a trial of the OX40 agonist ivuxolimab. The receptor set was obtained from an adult with an advanced solid tumor such as melanoma, head and neck, liver or kidney cancer.

Remarks on this clone: A junction end diverges from the germline sequence, so it may reflect a read error. The CDR3: CASSLAGQVHEKLFF. CDR3 nucleotides: TGTGCCAGCAGCCTAGCGGGACAGGTTCATGAAAAACTGTTTTTT. The chain recombines TRBV7-8 with TRBJ1-4, with 8 bases fitting TRBD1. Germline assignment: CDR1 SGHVS and CDR2 FQNEAQ. The CDR3 spans 15 residues.

The rearrangement links TRBV11-3 to TRBJ1-2; perhaps TRBD1 as D (6 bases). V lost 2 bases to trimming and J lost 6 bases, with 13 bases between them. The CDR3 sequence is 14 residues long. From germline, CDR1 is SGHNT and CDR2 YENEEA. The CDR3 DNA reads as TGTGCCAGCAGCTTAAACTTTGGGGGCAATGGCTACACCTTC. It codes for CASSLNFGGNGYTF.

The J gene is TRBJ1-3, the V gene TRBV11-2; D call uncertain. The CDR3 has 13 residues. CDR1 SGHAT and CDR2 FQNNGV come from the germline V gene. Trimming removed 2 bases from V and 14 bases from J, with 16 bases in between. The CDR3 protein is CASSLIQDGNLYF. The CDR3 DNA reads TGTGCCAGCAGCTTAATCCAGGATGGGAACTTATATTTT.

The chain links TRBV18 to TRBJ2-7, with 11 bases that match TRBD2. Germline V lookup: CDR1 KGHSH, CDR2 LQKENI. The V gene end was trimmed by 3 bases and the J gene end by 7 bases; junction bases not matched to a gene: 8. CDR3 length: 15 amino acids. CDR3 coding DNA: TGTGCCAGCTCACCTGCTAGCGGGGGGCTTGTAGAGCAGTACTTC. Translating gives CASSPASGGLVEQYF.

The gene calls are TRBV6-1 and TRBJ2-7; weak D call: TRBD1 (5 bases). The V end lost 10 bases, the J end lost 0 bases, and 13 bases lay between the germline ends. Germline assignment: CDR1 MNHNS and CDR2 SASEGT. The CDR3 extends over 13 amino acids. As DNA, the CDR3 is TGTGCCACAGAGGACACGAACTCCTACGAGCAGTACTTC. This codes for CATEDTNSYEQYF.

This sequence joins TRBV30 and TRBJ2-2, with D perhaps matching TRBD2 (6 bases). The germline V gene has CDR1 GTSNPN and CDR2 SVGIG (reference sequence). This CDR3 has 13 amino acids. Trimming cost V 0 bases and J 6 bases, with 8 bases left between them. CDR3 DNA sequence: TGTGCCTGGAGTGTAGCGGGTGCCGGGGAGCTGTTTTTT. Protein: CAWSVAGAGELFF. Together with reference TRBV30 and TRBJ2-2, the CDR3 gives the full variable domain: SQTIHQWPATLVQPVGSPLSLECTVEGTSNPNLYWYRQAAGRGLQLLFYSVGIGQISSEVPQNLSASRPQDRQFILSSKKLLLSDSGFYLCAWSVAGAGELFFGEGSRLTVL.

This chain links TRBV19 with TRBJ1-5; no clear D gene. The CDR3 is made up of 13 amino acids. CDR1 is LNHDA and CDR2 is SQIVND in the germline V gene (reference sequence). V dropped 8 bases and J dropped 5 bases, with 13 bases sitting between them. The CDR3 region has the DNA TGTGCCAGTCGACCCGCAAAGGATCAGCCCCAGCATTTT. It specifies CASRPAKDQPQHF.

The chain has TRBV2 and TRBJ1-5, with TRBD1 matching over 8 bases. The CDR3 totals 13 residues. The germline V gene has CDR1 SNHLY and CDR2 FYNNEI. V lost 6 bases to trimming and J lost 5 bases; unmatched junction nucleotides: 3. The CDR3 DNA reads TGTGCCAGCAGAGGACAGGGCCATCAGCCCCAGCATTTT. This translates into CASRGQGHQPQHF.

Notes on this clone: At one boundary the junction diverges from the germline segment, which might be a read error. J is TRBJ2-3 and V is TRBV7-7, with a possible D match to TRBD2 (6 bases). This CDR3 is built from 16 residues. CDR1 is SSHAT and CDR2 is FNYEAQ in the germline V gene (reference sequence). In DNA form, the CDR3 reads TGTGCTAGCAGCTACGAAGTAGCGGAGAGCACAGATACGCAGTATTTT. Residues: CASSYEVAESTDTQYF.

This sequence joins TRBV7-9 and TRBJ1-1; D may be TRBD1 (5 bases). From germline, CDR1 is SEHNR and CDR2 FQNEAQ (reference sequence). This CDR3 spans 14 amino acids. V lost 3 bases to trimming and J lost 0 bases, with 8 bases between them. The CDR3 DNA reads TGTGCCAGCAGCTTGTCAGGGCTGAACACTGAAGCTTTCTTT. Its protein product is CASSLSGLNTEAFF.

This chain connects TRBV29-1 to TRBJ2-7, with 7 bases matching TRBD1. Unmatched junction bases numbered 2, after V lost 5 bases and J lost 1 base. Per germline, CDR1 SQVTM and CDR2 ANQGSEA. The CDR3 is 12 amino acids. CDR3 loop: CSVQGQSYEQYF. The CDR3 DNA reads TGCAGCGTTCAGGGACAGTCCTACGAGCAGTACTTC.

The J gene is TRBJ1-3, the V gene TRBV5-4, with D possibly matching TRBD1 (5 bases). This CDR3 has 14 amino acids. Germline V CDR1 and CDR2: SGHNT, YYREEE (reference sequence). Trimming left V 0 bases short and J 9 bases short, with 13 bases between. The CDR3 loop reads CASSLASGGGTIYF. The CDR3 nucleotides are TGTGCCAGCAGCTTGGCCTCCGGGGGGGGCACCATATATTTT.

J is TRBJ2-2 and V is TRBV5-1; 8 bases align to TRBD2. The CDR3 extends over 15 amino acids. The trim removed 0 bases at V and 6 bases at J, leaving 4 bases unmatched. Germline V lookup: CDR1 SGHRS, CDR2 YFSETQ. CDR3 nucleotides: TGCGCCAGCAGCTTGGCAAGCGGGGGAGCCGGGGAGCTGTTTTTT. Its translation is CASSLASGGAGELFF. The variable domain in full, completed from reference TRBV5-1 and TRBJ2-2, reads KAGVTQTPRYLIKTRGQQVTLSCSPISGHRSVSWYQQTPGQGLQFLFEYFSETQRNKGNFPGRFSGRQFSNSRSEMNVSTLELGDSALYLCASSLASGGAGELFFGEGSRLTVL.

The CDR3 region is CASSQARGLSGNTIYF. The CDR3 DNA follows: TGCGCCAGCAGCCAAGCACGGGGACTCTCTGGAAACACCATATATTTT. The chain uses TRBV4-1 and TRBJ1-3; possibly TRBD1 for D (5 bases). There are 16 residues in the CDR3. Trimming took 1 base from V and 0 from J, leaving 10 bases between them. Germline CDR1 MGHRA, CDR2 YSYEKL.

This clone showed up just once. The rearrangement joins TRBV30 to TRBJ2-2; 10 bases agree with TRBD2. Germline-derived CDR1 and CDR2 are GTSNPN and SVGIG (reference sequence). J gave up 3 bases and V 7 bases, and 5 bases lay outside the gene matches. The CDR3 spans 14 residues. The CDR3 reads CAYPLAGYTGELFF. The CDR3 DNA reads TGTGCCTATCCACTAGCGGGGTACACCGGGGAGCTGTTTTTT.

V usage is TRBV18 and J usage is TRBJ2-4; TRBD1 matches at 7 bases. Germline CDR1 KGHSH, CDR2 LQKENI. The CDR3 is made up of 14 amino acids. Trimming took 1 base from V and 6 from J; bases not matched to a gene: 3. The chain's CDR3 is CASSPQGAGNIQYF. The CDR3 DNA reads TGTGCCAGCTCACCACAGGGGGCAGGAAACATTCAGTACTTC.

V and J are TRBV5-6 and TRBJ1-2, with D unclear. The germline gives CDR1 SGHDT, CDR2 YYEEEE. V dropped 0 bases and J dropped 8 bases, with 11 bases sitting between them. This CDR3 has 13 amino acids. The CDR3 DNA reads as TGTGCCAGCAGCTTGGTAGGAGGGAAAGGCTACACCTTC. It translates to CASSLVGGKGYTF.

The V call is TRBV18, the J call TRBJ2-4; 8 bases are a match to TRBD1. Germline V CDR1 and CDR2: KGHSH, LQKENI. The V segment lost 3 bases and the J segment 6 bases; nucleotides outside the gene matches: 7. The CDR3 totals 15 residues. The CDR3 sequence is CASSPQGAGGNIQYF. CDR3 DNA: TGTGCCAGCTCACCCCAGGGGGCCGGGGGAAACATTCAGTACTTC.

The chain joins TRBV27 to TRBJ2-5; D is perhaps TRBD1 or TRBD2 (5 bases each). The CDR3 length is 17 residues. Germline values: CDR1 MNHEY, CDR2 SMNVEV (reference sequence). The V end was cut by 4 bases, the J end by 2 bases, with 20 bases between. CDR3 DNA: TGTGCCAGCAGTTACCTTCCGGGGCTTGTTGGTCAAGAGACCCAGTACTTC. Its protein is CASSYLPGLVGQETQYF.

V gene TRBV5-5 combines with J gene TRBJ2-1; 11 bases agree with TRBD2. This CDR3 spans 14 amino acids. Germline-derived CDR1 and CDR2 are SGHKS and YYEKEE (reference sequence). J lost 14 bases, V lost 0 bases, and 7 bases had no gene match. Here the CDR3 DNA reads TGTGCCAGCAGCTTGGATGCTAGCGGGAGGAGGAAGTTCTTC. It codes for CASSLDASGRRKFF. Together with reference TRBV5-5 and TRBJ2-1, the CDR3 gives the full variable domain: DAGVTQSPTHLIKTRGQQVTLRCSPISGHKSVSWYQQVLGQGPQFIFQYYEKEERGRGNFPDRFSARQFPNYSSELNVNALLLGDSALYLCASSLDASGRRKFFGPGTRLTVL.